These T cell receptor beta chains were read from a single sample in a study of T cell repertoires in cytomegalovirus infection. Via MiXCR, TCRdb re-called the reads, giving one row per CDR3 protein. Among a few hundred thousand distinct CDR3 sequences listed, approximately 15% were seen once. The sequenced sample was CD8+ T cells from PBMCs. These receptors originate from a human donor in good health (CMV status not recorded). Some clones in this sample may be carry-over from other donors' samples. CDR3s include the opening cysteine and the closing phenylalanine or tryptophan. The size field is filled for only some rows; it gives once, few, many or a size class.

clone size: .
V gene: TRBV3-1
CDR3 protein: CASSQRDYQETQYF

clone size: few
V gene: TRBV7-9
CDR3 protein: CASSPTADRVSGNTIYF

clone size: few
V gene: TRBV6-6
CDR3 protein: CASSYTGTNEKLFF

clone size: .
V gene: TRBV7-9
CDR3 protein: CASSLGPGQQETQYF

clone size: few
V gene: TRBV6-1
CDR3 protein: CAQRRETGELFF

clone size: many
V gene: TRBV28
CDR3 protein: CASLEGDTQYF

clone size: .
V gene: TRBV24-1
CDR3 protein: CATSDPHKPGQQETQYF

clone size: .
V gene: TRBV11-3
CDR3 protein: CASSARGTEQYF

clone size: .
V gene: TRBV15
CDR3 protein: CATSRDGARNSYNSPLHF

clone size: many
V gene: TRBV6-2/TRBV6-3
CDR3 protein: CASSLWGGNNNEQFF

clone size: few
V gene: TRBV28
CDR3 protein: CASFPSGHLYGYTF

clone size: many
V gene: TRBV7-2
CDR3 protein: CASSLVVGLAVNNEQFF

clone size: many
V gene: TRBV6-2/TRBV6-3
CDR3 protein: CASSHGGFGQPQHF

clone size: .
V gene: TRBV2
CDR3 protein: CASPRGANTEAFF

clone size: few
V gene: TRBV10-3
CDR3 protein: CAISGPLRGGASDEQYF

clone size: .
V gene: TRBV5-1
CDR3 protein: CASWDRGPEAFF

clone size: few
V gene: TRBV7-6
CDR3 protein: CASSGDGERWSNEQFF

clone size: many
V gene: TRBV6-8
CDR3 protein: CASSYAPTSGDGTTQFF

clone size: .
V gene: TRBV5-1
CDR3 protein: CASSQGILGRSYEQYF

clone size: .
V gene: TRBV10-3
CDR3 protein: CATAGTQDTNTGELFF

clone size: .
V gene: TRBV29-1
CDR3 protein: CSVTTGGANTEAFF

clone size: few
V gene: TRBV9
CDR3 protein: CASSGPAGPYEQYF

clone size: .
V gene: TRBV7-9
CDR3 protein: CASSLTGPPQETQYF

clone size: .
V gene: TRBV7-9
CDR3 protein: CASSSGGPRTEAFF

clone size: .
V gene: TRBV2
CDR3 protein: CASTGGTGEQFF

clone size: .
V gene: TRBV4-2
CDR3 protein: CASTPFMGGNQPQHF

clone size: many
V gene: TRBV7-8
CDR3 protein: CASSQGNRPSYF

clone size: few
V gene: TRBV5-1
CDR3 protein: CASSPPLGGGGTDTQYF

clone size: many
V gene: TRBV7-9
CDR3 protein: CASSFLSSGAIGGYTF

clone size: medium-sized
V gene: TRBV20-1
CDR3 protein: CSARGPSDGADYGYTF

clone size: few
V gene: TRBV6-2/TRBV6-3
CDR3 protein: CASSYLPDKNEQFF

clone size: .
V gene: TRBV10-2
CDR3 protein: CASSFSPAGTYNEQFF

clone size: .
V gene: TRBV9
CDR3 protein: CASSGSREPNTEAFF

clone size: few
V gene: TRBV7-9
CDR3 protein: CASSAYQGLTNNEQFF

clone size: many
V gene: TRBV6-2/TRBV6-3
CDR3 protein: CASSNLDRGFNSPLHF

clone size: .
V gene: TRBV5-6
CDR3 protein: CASSGKNQPQHF

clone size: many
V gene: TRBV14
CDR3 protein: CASSQEYRALTEAFF

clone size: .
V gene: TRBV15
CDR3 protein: CATSRDLHSTGDTEAFF

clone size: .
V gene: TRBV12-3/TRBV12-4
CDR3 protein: CASTPPGSDTQYF

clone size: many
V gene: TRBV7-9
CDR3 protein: CASSLRAAETQYF

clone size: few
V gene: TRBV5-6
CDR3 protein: CASSPGTGNYGYTF

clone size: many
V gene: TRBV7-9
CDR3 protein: CASSSQGENTEAFF

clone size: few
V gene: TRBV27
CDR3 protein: CASSLSTDNEQYF